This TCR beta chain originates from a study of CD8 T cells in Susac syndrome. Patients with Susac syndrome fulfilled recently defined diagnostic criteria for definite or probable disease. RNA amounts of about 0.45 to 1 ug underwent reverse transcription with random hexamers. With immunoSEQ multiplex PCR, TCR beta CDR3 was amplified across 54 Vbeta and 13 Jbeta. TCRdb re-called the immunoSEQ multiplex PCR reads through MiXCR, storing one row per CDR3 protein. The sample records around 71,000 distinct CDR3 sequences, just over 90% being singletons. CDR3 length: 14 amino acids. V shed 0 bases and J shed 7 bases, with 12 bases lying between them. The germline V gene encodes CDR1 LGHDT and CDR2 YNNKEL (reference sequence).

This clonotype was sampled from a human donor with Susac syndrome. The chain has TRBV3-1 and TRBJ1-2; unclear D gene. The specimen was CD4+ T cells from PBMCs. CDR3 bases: TGTGCCAGCAGCCAAGATCGAGGGATAGGTGGCTACACCTTC. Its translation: CASSQDRGIGGYTF. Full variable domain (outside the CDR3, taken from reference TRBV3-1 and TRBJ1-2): DTAVSQTPKYLVTQMGNDKSIKCEQNLGHDTMYWYKQDSKKFLKIMFSYNNKELIINETVPNRFSPKSPDKAHLNLHINSLELGDSAVYFCASSQDRGIGGYTFGSGTRLTVV.